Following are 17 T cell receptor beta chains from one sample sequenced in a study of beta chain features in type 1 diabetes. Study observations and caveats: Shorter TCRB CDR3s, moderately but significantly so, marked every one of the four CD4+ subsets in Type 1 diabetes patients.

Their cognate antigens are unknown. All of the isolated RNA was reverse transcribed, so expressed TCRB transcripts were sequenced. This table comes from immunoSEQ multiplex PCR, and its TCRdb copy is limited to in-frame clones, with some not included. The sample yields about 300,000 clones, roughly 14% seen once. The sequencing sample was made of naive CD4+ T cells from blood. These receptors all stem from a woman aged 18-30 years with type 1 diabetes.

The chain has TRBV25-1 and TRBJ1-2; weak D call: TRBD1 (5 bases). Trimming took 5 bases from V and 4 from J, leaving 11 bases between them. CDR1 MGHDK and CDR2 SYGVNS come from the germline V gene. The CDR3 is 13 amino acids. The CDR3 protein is CASSPRDTYGYTF. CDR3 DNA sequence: TGTGCCAGCAGTCCCAGGGATACCTATGGCTACACCTTC.

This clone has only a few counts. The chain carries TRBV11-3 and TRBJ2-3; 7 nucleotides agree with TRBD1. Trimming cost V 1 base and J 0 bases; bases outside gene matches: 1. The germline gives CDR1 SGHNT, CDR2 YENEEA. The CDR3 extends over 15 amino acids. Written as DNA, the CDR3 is TGTGCCAGCAGCTTAGGGGACAGTAGCACAGATACGCAGTATTTT. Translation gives CASSLGDSSTDTQYF.

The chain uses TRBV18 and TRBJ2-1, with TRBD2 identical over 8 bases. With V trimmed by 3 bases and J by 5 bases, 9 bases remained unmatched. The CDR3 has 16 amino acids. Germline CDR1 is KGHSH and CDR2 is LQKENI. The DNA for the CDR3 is TGTGCCAGCTCACCCCAGGGTAGCGGGGTAGACAATGAGCAGTTCTTC. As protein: CASSPQGSGVDNEQFF.

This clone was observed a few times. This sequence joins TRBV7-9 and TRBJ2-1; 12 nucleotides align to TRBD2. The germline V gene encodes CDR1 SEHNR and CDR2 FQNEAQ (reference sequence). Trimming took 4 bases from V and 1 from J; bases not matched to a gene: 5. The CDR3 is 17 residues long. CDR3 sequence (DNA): TGTGCCAGCAGCTCCGGGACTAGCGGGCAATCCTACAATGAGCAGTTCTTC. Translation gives CASSSGTSGQSYNEQFF. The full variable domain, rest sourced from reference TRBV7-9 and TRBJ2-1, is DTGVSQNPRHKITKRGQNVTFRCDPISEHNRLYWYRQTLGQGPEFLTYFQNEAQLEKSRLLSDRFSAERPKGSFSTLEIQRTEQGDSAMYLCASSSGTSGQSYNEQFFGPGTRLTVL.

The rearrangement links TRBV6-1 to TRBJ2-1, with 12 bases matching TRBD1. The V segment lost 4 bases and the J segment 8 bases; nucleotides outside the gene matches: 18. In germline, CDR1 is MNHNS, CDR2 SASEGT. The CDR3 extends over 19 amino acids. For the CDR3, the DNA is TGTGCCAGCAGTGCCGGGGACAGGGGGCGACGGGAGTCTGCCCATGAGCAGTTCTTC. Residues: CASSAGDRGRRESAHEQFF.

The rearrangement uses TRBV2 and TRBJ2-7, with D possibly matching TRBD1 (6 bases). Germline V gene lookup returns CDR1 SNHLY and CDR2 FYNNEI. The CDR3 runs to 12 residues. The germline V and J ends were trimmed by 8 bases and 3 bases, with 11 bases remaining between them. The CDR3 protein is CASEGVLYEQYV. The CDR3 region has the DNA TGTGCCAGCGAGGGGGTCCTCTACGAGCAGTACGTC.

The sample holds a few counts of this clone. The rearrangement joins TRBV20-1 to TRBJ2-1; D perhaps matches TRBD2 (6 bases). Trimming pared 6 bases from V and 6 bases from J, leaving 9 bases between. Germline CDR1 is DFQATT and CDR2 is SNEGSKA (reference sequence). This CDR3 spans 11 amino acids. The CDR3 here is CSALGGNEQFF. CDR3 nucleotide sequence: TGCAGTGCCCTGGGGGGCAATGAGCAGTTCTTC.

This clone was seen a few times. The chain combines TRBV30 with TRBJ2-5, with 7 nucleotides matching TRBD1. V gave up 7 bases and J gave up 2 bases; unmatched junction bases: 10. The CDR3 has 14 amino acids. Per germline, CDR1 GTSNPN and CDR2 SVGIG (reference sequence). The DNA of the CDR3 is TGTGCCTTGGGATCTGGGACAGATCAAGAGACCCAGTACTTC. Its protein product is CALGSGTDQETQYF.

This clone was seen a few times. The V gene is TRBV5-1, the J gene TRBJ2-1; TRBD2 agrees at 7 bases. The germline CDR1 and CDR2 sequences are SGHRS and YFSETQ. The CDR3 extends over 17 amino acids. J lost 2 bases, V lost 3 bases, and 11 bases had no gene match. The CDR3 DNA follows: TGCGCCAGCAGCTGGGGTCTGAGAGGGAGGGCCTACAATGAGCAGTTCTTC. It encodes CASSWGLRGRAYNEQFF. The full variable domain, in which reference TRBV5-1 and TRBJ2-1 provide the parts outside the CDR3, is KAGVTQTPRYLIKTRGQQVTLSCSPISGHRSVSWYQQTPGQGLQFLFEYFSETQRNKGNFPGRFSGRQFSNSRSEMNVSTLELGDSALYLCASSWGLRGRAYNEQFFGPGTRLTVL.

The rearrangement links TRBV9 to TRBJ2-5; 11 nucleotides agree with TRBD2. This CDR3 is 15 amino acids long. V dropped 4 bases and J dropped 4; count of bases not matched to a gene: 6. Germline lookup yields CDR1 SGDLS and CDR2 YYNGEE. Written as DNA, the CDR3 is TGTGCCAGCAGCTATCGAGGACTAGCGGGAGAGACCCAGTACTTC. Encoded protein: CASSYRGLAGETQYF.

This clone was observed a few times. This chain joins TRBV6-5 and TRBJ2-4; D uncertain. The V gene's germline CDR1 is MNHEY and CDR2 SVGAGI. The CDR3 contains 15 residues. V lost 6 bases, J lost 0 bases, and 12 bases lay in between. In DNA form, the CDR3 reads TGTGCCAGCAGAACTACCGAACTAGCCAAAAACATTCAGTACTTC. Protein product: CASRTTELAKNIQYF.

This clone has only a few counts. The CDR3 sequence is CASSGGDVAFGNQPQHF. CDR3 nucleotide sequence: TGCGCCAGCAGTGGGGGGGATGTGGCTTTTGGCAATCAGCCCCAGCATTTT. This chain joins TRBV23-1 and TRBJ1-5; TRBD1 might be the D (5 bases). TRBV23-1 is sorted into the ORF group, with uncertain function. This CDR3 comprises 17 residues. Trimming left V 5 bases short and J 2 bases short, with 19 bases between.

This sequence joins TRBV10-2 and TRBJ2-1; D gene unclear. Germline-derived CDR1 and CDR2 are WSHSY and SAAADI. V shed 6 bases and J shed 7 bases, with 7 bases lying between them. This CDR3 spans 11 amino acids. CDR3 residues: CASRETNEQFF. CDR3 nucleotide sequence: TGCGCCAGCAGAGAGACTAATGAGCAGTTCTTC.

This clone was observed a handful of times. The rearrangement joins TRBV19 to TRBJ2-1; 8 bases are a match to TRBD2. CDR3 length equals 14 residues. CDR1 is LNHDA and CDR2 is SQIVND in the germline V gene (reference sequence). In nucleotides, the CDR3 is TGTAGTGTAGGTGCGGGAGGCTCCTACAATGAGCAGTTCTTC. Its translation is CSVGAGGSYNEQFF. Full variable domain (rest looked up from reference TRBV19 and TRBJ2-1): DGGITQSPKYLFRKEGQNVTLSCEQNLNHDAMYWYRQDPGQGLRLIYYSQIVNDFQKGDIAEGYSVSREKKESFPLTVTSAQKNPTAFYLCSVGAGGSYNEQFFGPGTRLTVL.

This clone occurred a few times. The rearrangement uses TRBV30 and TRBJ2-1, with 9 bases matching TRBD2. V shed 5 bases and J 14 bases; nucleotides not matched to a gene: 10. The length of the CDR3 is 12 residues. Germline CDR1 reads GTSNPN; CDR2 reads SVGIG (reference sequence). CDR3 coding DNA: TGTGCCTGGTCATCGGGGGCGGGAGGGGAGTTCTTC. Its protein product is CAWSSGAGGEFF. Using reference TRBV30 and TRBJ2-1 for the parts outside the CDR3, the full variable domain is SQTIHQWPATLVQPVGSPLSLECTVEGTSNPNLYWYRQAAGRGLQLLFYSVGIGQISSEVPQNLSASRPQDRQFILSSKKLLLSDSGFYLCAWSSGAGGEFFGPGTRLTVL.

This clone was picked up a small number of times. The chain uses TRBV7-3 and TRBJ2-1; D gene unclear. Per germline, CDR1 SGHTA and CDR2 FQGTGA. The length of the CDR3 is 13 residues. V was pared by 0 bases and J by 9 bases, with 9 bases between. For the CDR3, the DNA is TGTGCCAGCAGCTTAACCGGGTCGGTTGAGCAGTTCTTC. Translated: CASSLTGSVEQFF.

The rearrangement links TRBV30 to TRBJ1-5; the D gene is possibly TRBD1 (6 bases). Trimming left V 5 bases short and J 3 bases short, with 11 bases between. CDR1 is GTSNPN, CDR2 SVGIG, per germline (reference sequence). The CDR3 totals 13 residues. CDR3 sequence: CAWAQGNNQPQHF. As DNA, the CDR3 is TGTGCCTGGGCACAGGGAAACAATCAGCCCCAGCATTTT.